This entry features one T cell receptor (beta chain) sequence. No antigen is known for it. CDR1 and CDR2 (germline): SGHTA, FQGTGA. J lost 3 bases, V lost 5 bases, and 11 bases had no gene match. This CDR3 has 16 residues. Reverse transcription used 450 to 500 ng RNA and constant-region primers for alpha and beta. Using multiplexing indices, alpha and beta chain libraries were generated apart by chain-specific third strand synthesis. A single record per CDR3 protein comes from TCRdb applying MiXCR to the 5' RACE reads. This repertoire shows fewer than 5,500 distinct CDR3 sequences, roughly 9% found once; its top ten account for approximately 40%. The data were taken from a study of HIV-infected patients and healthy controls. Study-wide results and caveats: The seeming recovery of the Gini index after therapy in HIV-infected patients vanished in size-matched data.

Antiretroviral therapy had run roughly three months, about 14 weeks, before follow-up blood collection. Whole blood was used without fractionation, so all unsorted peripheral T cells were included. The starting material was blood, obtained during antiretroviral therapy. This clonotype was sampled from an adult with HIV infection. The V gene is TRBV7-3, the J gene TRBJ2-5, with TRBD2 matching over 8 bases. CDR3 residues: CASSPAGGAGEETQYF. The CDR3 nucleotides are TGTGCCAGCAGCCCCGCGGGGGGAGCGGGGGAAGAGACCCAGTACTTC.